This TCR beta chain was sequenced during a study of monozygotic twins with cystic fibrosis. Sequencing used immunoSEQ multiplex PCR; TCRdb keeps in-frame clones, though not all of them. The sample yields some 20,000 clones, around 97% seen once. This clone was found a few times. The CDR3 loop spans 16 amino acids. Deletions cut 0 bases from V and 9 bases from J, with 15 bases between. In germline, CDR1 is LGHNA, CDR2 YSLEER. This receptor was obtained from a woman aged 30 to 39 with cystic fibrosis. The specimen was blood. This chain joins TRBV4-3 and TRBJ1-6; no reliable D call. CDR3 coding DNA: TGCGCCAGCAGCCAAGATATTGGTTTTGCGACTTCACCCCTCCACTTT. Its translation: CASSQDIGFATSPLHF.